This entry features one TCR beta chain sequence. Its antigen is as yet unknown. This entry belongs to a study of blood T cells in healthy people across ages. Study findings and constraints: Unsorted PBMCs ruled out conclusive naive versus antigen-experienced comparison.

Drawn from each donor were approximately 10 milliliters of peripheral blood. Per individual sample, total RNA of at least 5 micrograms was extracted. Sample-barcoded 5' priming and a J-beta primer mix drove a second PCR of 7 to 11 cycles. Every sample produced at least 2.5 million CDR3-containing paired-end reads. One entry per CDR3 protein results from TCRdb running MiXCR on the 5' RACE reads. The table shows hundreds of thousands of distinct CDR3 sequences, with roughly 43% occurring only once. CDR3 length equals 13 residues. V lost 6 bases, J lost 5 bases, and 5 bases stayed unmatched. The germline V gene encodes CDR1 DFQATT and CDR2 SNEGSKA (reference sequence).

The receptor was derived from an elderly man in good health. V and J are TRBV20-1 and TRBJ2-1; 9 positions agree with TRBD1. The material sequenced was blood. CDR3 amino acids: CSAIRDRDNEQFF. In DNA, the CDR3 is TGCAGTGCCATCCGGGACAGGGACAATGAGCAGTTCTTC.